The entry that follows covers one T cell receptor (beta chain) sequence. Its antigen remains unidentified. The source of the sample is a study of regulatory T cells in long-lasting Graves disease. Study-level points and caveats: Persistent cases favored TRBV28, TRBJ1-2 and TRBJ2-5.

Time point denoted: newly diagnosed GD, antithyroid drugs for less than 3 months. The TCR library was prepared using RNA isolated from PBMCs. Germline V gene sequence: CDR1 SGHVS, CDR2 FQNEAQ. V shed 4 bases and J shed 5 bases, with 5 bases lying between them. This CDR3 contains 11 residues. For TCR beta, libraries came from iRepertoire HTBI primers and Arm-PCR of CDR3 regions. TCRdb re-derived calls from the multiplex PCR reads in MiXCR, one entry per CDR3 protein. The sample records hundreds of thousands of distinct CDR3 sequences, roughly 15% being singletons. These data are also associated with another study on T cells in Graves' hyperthyroidism and ophthalmopathy. From that report: Patients with uncontrolled infections, other autoimmune diseases, pregnancy or lactation were excluded. Orbital computed tomography, thyroid ultrasound, serum thyroxine and TRAb, and clinical symptoms together informed the diagnoses. When the TCR CDR3 underwent first-round RT-PCR, the HTBI primer set was used.

The sequencing here drew on peripheral blood mononuclear cells (PBMCs), taken at new diagnosis, from a patient treated with antithyroid drugs. V usage is TRBV7-8 and J usage is TRBJ1-1; the D is unclear. The receptor comes from a woman aged 25-40 years with Graves disease. The CDR3 bases are TGTGCCAGCAGCTCGGATACTGAAGCTTTCTTT. Encoded protein: CASSSDTEAFF.